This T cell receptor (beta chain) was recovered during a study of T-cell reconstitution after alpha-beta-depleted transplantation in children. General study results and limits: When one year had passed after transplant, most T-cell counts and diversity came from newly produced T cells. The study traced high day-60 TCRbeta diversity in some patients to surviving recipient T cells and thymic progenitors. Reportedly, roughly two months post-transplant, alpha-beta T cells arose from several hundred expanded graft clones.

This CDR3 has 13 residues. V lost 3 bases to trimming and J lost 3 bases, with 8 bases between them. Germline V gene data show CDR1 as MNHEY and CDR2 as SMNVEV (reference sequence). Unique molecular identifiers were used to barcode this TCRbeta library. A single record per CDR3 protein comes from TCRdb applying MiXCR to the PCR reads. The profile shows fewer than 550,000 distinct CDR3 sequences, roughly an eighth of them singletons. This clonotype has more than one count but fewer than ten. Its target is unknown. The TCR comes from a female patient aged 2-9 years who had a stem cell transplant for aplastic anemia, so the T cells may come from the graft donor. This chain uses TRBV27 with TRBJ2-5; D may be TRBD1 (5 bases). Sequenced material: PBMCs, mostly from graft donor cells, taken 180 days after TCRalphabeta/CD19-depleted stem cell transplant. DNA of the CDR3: TGTGCCAGCAGTTTGCAGACAGAAGAGACCCAGTACTTC. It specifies CASSLQTEETQYF.